This T cell receptor beta chain is from a study of blood T cells in healthy people across ages. Study findings and constraints: Per-million-T-cell TCR beta diversity fell roughly linearly with age.

A second PCR, run for roughly 7 to 11 cycles, used a sample-barcoded 5' primer plus a J-beta primer mix. Template switching added a 12-random-nucleotide identifier to every cDNA molecule. TCRdb reanalysed the 5' RACE reads using MiXCR and keeps one entry per CDR3 protein. The table shows more than 800,000 distinct CDR3 sequences, with 40% to 50% occurring only once. Only a few counts were recorded for this clonotype. The antigen remains unidentified. Sequences were obtained from blood. This sequence originates from a woman aged 60 to 75 in good health.

The DNA of the CDR3 is TGTGCCAGCAGTCCTTCTAGCGGGAGGGCCGGTGAGCAGTTCTTC. Translating gives CASSPSSGRAGEQFF. The chain joins TRBV28 to TRBJ2-1; 12 bases are a match to TRBD2. The V gene end was trimmed by 5 bases and the J gene end by 9 bases; junction bases not matched to a gene: 8. CDR1 MDHEN and CDR2 SYDVKM come from the germline V gene. CDR3 length: 15 residues.